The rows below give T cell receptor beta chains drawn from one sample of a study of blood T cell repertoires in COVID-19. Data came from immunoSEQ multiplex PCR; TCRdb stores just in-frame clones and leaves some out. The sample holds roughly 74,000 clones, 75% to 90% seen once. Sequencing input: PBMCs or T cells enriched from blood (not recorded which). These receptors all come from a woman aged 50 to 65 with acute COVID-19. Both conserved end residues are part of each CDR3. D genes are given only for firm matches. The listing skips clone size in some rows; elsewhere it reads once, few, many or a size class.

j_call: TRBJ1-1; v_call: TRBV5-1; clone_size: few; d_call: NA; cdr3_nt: TGCGCCAGCAGCTCACAGGGGAACACTGAAGCTTTCTTT; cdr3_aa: CASSSQGNTEAFF
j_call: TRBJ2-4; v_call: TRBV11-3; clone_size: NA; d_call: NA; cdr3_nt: TGTGCCAGCAGCCTCACCCTGGGAGGCATTCAGTACTTC; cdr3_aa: CASSLTLGGIQYF
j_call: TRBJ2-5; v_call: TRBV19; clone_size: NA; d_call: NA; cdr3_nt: TGTGCCAGTAGTATATTCACAGAGGAGACCCAGTACTTC; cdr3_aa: CASSIFTEETQYF
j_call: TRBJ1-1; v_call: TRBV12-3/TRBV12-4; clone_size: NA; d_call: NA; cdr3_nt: TGTGCCAGCAGTTTACTGGCTACTGAAGCTTTCTTT; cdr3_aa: CASSLLATEAFF
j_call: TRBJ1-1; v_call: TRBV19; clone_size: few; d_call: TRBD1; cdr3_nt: TGTGCCAGTACCTCCCGGGGGACAGGGAAGGCTGAAGCTTTCTTT; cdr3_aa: CASTSRGTGKAEAFF
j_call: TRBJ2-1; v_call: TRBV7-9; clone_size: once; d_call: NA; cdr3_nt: TGTGCCAGCAGCCCAGGACACAGCTCCTACAATGAGCAGTTCTTC; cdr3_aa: CASSPGHSSYNEQFF
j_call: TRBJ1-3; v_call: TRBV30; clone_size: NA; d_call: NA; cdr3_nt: TGTGCCTGGAGTCCTTTCACGGGAGATTTCACTTCGGGAAACACCATATATTTT; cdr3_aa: CAWSPFTGDFTSGNTIYF
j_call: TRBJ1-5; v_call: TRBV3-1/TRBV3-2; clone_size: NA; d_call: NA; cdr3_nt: TGTGCCAGCAGCCTGGGACACTTTTATAGCAATCAGCCCCAGCATTTT; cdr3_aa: CASSLGHFYSNQPQHF
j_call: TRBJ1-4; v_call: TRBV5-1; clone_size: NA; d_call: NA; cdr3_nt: TGCGCCAGCAGTTCCGGGATAATTAATGAAAAACTGTTTTTT; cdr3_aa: CASSSGIINEKLFF
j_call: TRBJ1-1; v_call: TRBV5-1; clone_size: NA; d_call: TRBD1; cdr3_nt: TGCGCCAGCAGCCAGACGGCTGGACAGGGCTATGAAGCTTTCTTT; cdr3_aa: CASSQTAGQGYEAFF
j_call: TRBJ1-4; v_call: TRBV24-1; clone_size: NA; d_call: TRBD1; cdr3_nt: TGTGCCACCAGTGAACCGGGACAGGGGGGTGAAAAACTGTTTTTT; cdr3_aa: CATSEPGQGGEKLFF
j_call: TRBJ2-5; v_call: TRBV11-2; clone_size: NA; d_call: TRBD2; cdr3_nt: TGTGCCAGCAGCTCCGAACCTAGCGGGAGGGGCCTGTTACAAGAGACCCAGTACTTC; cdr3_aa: CASSSEPSGRGLLQETQYF
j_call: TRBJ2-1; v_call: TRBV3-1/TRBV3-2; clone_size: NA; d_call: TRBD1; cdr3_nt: TGTGCCAGCAGCCAGGGGGGACAGGGTTCTCCTAGCCCCCAGTTCTTC; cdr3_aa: CASSQGGQGSPSPQFF
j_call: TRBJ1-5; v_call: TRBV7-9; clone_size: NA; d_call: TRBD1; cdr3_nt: TGTGCCAGCAGCCCGGGACAGGCGGATCAGCCCCAGCATTTT; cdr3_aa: CASSPGQADQPQHF
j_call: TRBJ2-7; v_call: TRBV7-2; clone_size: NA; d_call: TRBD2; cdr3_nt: TGTGCCAGCAGCTTACAGGTATCGGCTAGCGGGAGGGTCCTCTACGAGCAGTACTTC; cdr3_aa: CASSLQVSASGRVLYEQYF
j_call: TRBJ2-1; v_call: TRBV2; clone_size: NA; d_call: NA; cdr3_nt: TGTGCCAGCAGGCCGGGGAGCTCCTACAATGAGCAGTTCTTC; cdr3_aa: CASRPGSSYNEQFF
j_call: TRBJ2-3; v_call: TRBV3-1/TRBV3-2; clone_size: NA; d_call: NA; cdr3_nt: TGTGCCAGCAGCACGACTTTAGGGGCGGGCACAGATACGCAGTATTTT; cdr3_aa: CASSTTLGAGTDTQYF
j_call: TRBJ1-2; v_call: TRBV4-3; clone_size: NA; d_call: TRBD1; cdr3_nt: TGCGCCAGCAGCCAAGATGGAAGCAGGGGGCTGGGTGGCTACACCTTC; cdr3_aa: CASSQDGSRGLGGYTF
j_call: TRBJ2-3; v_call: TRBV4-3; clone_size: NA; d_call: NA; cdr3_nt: TGCGCCAGCAGCCAAGATCCAGGGAATACAGATACGCAGTATTTT; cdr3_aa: CASSQDPGNTDTQYF
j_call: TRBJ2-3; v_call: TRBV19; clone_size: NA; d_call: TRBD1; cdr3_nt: TGTGCCAGTAGTGGACGACAGGGGGGGATACCAGATACGCAGTATTTT; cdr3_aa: CASSGRQGGIPDTQYF
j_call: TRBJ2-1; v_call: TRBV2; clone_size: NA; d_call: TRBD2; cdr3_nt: TGTGCCAGCAGGGTTAGCGGGAGCACCTACAATGAGCAGTTCTTC; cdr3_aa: CASRVSGSTYNEQFF
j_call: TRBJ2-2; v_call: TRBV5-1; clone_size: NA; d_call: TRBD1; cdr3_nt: TGCGCCAGCAGCTTGGTTCCCCGGGACAGGGAGGCCGGGGAGCTGTTTTTT; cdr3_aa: CASSLVPRDREAGELFF
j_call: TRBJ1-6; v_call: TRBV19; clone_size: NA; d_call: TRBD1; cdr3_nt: TGTGCCAGTAGTCCGCTCTCAGGGGGCGCGACACCCCTCCACTTT; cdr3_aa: CASSPLSGGATPLHF
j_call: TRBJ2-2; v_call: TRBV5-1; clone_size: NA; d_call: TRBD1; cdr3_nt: TGCGCCAGCAGTTCCCCAGGGGGCGGTTGGAACACCGGGGAGCTGTTTTTT; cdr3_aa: CASSSPGGGWNTGELFF
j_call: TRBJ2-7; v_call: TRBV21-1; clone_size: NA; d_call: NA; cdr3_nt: TGTGCCAGCAGCAAATGGGACAGGCACCTCTCCTACGAGCAGTACTTC; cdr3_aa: CASSKWDRHLSYEQYF
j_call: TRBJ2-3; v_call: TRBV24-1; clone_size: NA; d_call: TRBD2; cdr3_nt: TGTGCCACAGGCGGGAGTGAGACCACAGATACGCAGTATTTT; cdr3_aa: CATGGSETTDTQYF
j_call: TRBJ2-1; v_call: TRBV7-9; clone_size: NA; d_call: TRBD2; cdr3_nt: TGTGCCAGCAGCTTAGCCACTAGCGGGAGTTTGGGTGAGCAGTTCTTC; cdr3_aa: CASSLATSGSLGEQFF
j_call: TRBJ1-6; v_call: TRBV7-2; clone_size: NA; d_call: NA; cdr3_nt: TGTGCCAGCAGCTTAAACGGACACCGAAATTCACCCCTCCACTTT; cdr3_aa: CASSLNGHRNSPLHF
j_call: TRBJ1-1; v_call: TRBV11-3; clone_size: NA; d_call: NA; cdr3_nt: TGTGCCAGCAGCTTAGAGGGGCACAGAACCTCGACTGAAGCTTTCTTT; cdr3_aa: CASSLEGHRTSTEAFF
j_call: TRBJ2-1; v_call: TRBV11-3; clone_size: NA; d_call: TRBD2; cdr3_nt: TGTGCCAGCAGCTTCGCCGGACTAGCGCGAATCGATGAGCAGTTCTTC; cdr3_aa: CASSFAGLARIDEQFF